The rows below give T cell receptor beta chains drawn from one sample of a study of T cells in Graves' hyperthyroidism and ophthalmopathy. MiXCR, applied by TCRdb to the multiplex PCR reads, yields one record per CDR3 protein. This sample yields a few hundred thousand distinct CDR3 sequences, of which roughly 22% are seen a single time; around 62% belongs to the top ten. The sequenced sample was blood. These receptors all stem from a man aged 30 to 39 with Graves' ophthalmopathy. Both conserved end residues are part of each CDR3. The D gene is left open where the match is weak. The listing skips clone size in some rows; elsewhere it reads once, few, many or a size class.

>TRBJ1-2|NA|NA|TRBV7-8|13
CASSLYPDYGYTF
TGTGCCAGCAGCTTATATCCCGACTATGGCTACACCTTC
>TRBJ1-1|few|NA|TRBV12-3/TRBV12-4|12
CASSRDGGEAFF
TGTGCCAGCAGCAGGGATGGGGGTGAAGCTTTCTTT
>TRBJ2-7|many|TRBD2|TRBV5-5|14
CASSRRREAHEQYF
TGTGCCAGCAGTAGACGGCGGGAGGCGCACGAGCAGTACTTC
>TRBJ1-5|NA|NA|TRBV2|16
CASSEGGVYSNQPQHF
TGTGCCAGCAGTGAAGGGGGCGTCTATAGCAATCAGCCCCAGCATTTT
>TRBJ1-5|many|NA|TRBV11-2|15
CASSLSQGGNQPQHF
TGTGCCAGCAGCTTATCCCAGGGAGGGAATCAGCCCCAGCATTTT
>TRBJ2-7|NA|NA|TRBV4-1|18
CASSQDLTVRDNSYEQYF
TGCGCCAGCAGCCAAGACTTAACTGTCCGGGACAACTCCTACGAGCAGTACTTC
>TRBJ1-2|NA|NA|TRBV6-1|13
CASSEPTFWGYTF
TGTGCCAGCAGTGAACCGACTTTCTGGGGCTACACCTTC
>TRBJ2-3|few|TRBD2|TRBV6-1|15
CASRTSGGYTDTQYF
TGTGCCAGCAGGACTAGCGGGGGATACACAGATACGCAGTATTTT
>TRBJ2-5|NA|NA|TRBV10-3|12
CAISEHEETQYF
TGTGCCATCAGTGAGCATGAGGAGACCCAGTACTTC
>TRBJ2-5|many|NA|TRBV11-1|15
CASSSDVMGRETQYF
TGTGCCAGCAGCTCGGATGTGATGGGGCGGGAGACCCAGTACTTC
>TRBJ2-4|many|NA|TRBV28|15
CASSFRSSAKNIQYF
TGTGCCAGCAGTTTCAGGAGTTCAGCCAAAAACATTCAGTACTTC
>TRBJ1-2|NA|NA|TRBV4-1|13
CASSQESYYGYTF
TGCGCCAGCAGCCAAGAAAGCTACTATGGCTACACCTTC
>TRBJ1-2|NA|TRBD1|TRBV24-1|15
CATSDLNRGVYGYTF
TGTGCCACCAGTGATTTAAACAGGGGGGTCTATGGCTACACCTTC
>TRBJ2-7|NA|TRBD2|TRBV20-1|13
CSGWLAGAYEQYF
TGCAGTGGGTGGCTAGCGGGAGCCTACGAGCAGTACTTC
>TRBJ2-7|many|NA|TRBV7-9|11
CASSLGDEQYF
TGCGCCAGCAGCTTGGGTGACGAGCAGTACTTC
>TRBJ2-3|NA|TRBD2|TRBV12-3/TRBV12-4|17
CASSLDGLAAHTDTQYF
TGTGCCAGCAGTTTAGATGGACTAGCGGCACACACAGATACGCAGTATTTT
>TRBJ2-1|few|TRBD2|TRBV7-3|16
CASSFEVAGGGNEQFF
TGTGCCAGCAGCTTCGAGGTAGCGGGAGGGGGCAATGAGCAGTTCTTC
>TRBJ2-1|few|TRBD1|TRBV20-1|17
CSASQTGFRNMNNEQFF
TGCAGTGCTAGCCAGACAGGGTTTAGGAATATGAACAATGAGCAGTTCTTC
>TRBJ2-5|NA|NA|TRBV24-1|13
CATSMGVQETQYF
TGTGCCACCAGTATGGGTGTCCAAGAGACCCAGTACTTC
>TRBJ1-1|few|NA|TRBV20-1|14
CSAGRSGQNTEAFF
TGCAGTGCGGGGCGAAGTGGACAGAACACTGAAGCTTTCTTT
>TRBJ1-1|few|NA|TRBV30|10
CAVLWPEAFF
TGTGCCGTTCTTTGGCCTGAAGCTTTCTTT
>TRBJ1-2|few|TRBD1|TRBV6-1|13
CASRFGQANSYTF
TGTGCCAGCAGATTCGGACAGGCGAATAGCTACACCTTC
>TRBJ1-3|many|NA|TRBV18|17
CASSPTGTPSSGNTIYF
TGTGCCAGCTCACCAACCGGGACACCAAGCTCTGGAAACACCATATATTTT
>TRBJ2-5|many|TRBD2|TRBV18|15
CASSPRGLESETQYF
TGTGCCAGCTCACCACGAGGACTAGAGTCGGAGACCCAGTACTTC
>TRBJ2-5|NA|TRBD1|TRBV6-9|16
CASSYPGQGGQETQYF
TGTGCCAGCAGTTACCCCGGACAGGGCGGCCAAGAGACCCAGTACTTC
>TRBJ1-5|many|TRBD1|TRBV30|16
CAWRPGQRGSNQPQHF
TGTGCCTGGAGACCGGGACAGAGGGGCAGCAATCAGCCCCAGCATTTT
>TRBJ1-1|many|TRBD1|TRBV12-3/TRBV12-4|15
CASSQRQGRNTEAFF
TGTGCCAGCAGCCAACGACAGGGGAGGAACACTGAAGCTTTCTTT
>TRBJ1-1|many|NA|TRBV30|13
CAWSVWVNTEAFF
TGTGCCTGGAGTGTTTGGGTGAACACTGAAGCTTTCTTT
>TRBJ2-1|NA|TRBD2|TRBV3-1|18
CASSQAAPGASGTNEQFF
TGTGCCAGCAGCCAAGCCGCCCCCGGGGCTAGCGGGACGAATGAGCAGTTCTTC
>TRBJ2-2|many|NA|TRBV3-1|14
CASSQDWNTGELFF
TGTGCCAGCAGCCAAGATTGGAACACCGGGGAGCTGTTTTTT
>TRBJ1-1|NA|TRBD1|TRBV19|15
CASSSRQGGSTEAFF
TGTGCCAGTAGTAGCCGACAGGGAGGGAGCACTGAAGCTTTCTTT
>TRBJ2-5|many|NA|TRBV11-2|13
CASSPTLYQDCDF
TGTGCCAGCAGCCCTACTTTATACCAGGACTGTGACTTC
>TRBJ2-7|many|NA|TRBV6-6|14
CASSYLSGSYEQYF
TGTGCCAGCAGTTACCTAAGCGGTTCCTACGAGCAGTACTTC
>TRBJ1-1|few|TRBD1|TRBV7-9|15
CASSPQTGGDTEAFF
TGTGCCAGCAGCCCGCAGACAGGGGGCGATACTGAAGCTTTCTTT
>TRBJ1-2|many|TRBD1|TRBV30|15
CACYWTGTVDYGYTF
TGTGCCTGCTACTGGACAGGGACGGTCGACTATGGCTACACCTTC
>TRBJ2-1|many|TRBD2|TRBV28|16
CASSSGRTSGYNEQFF
TGTGCCAGCAGTTCAGGAAGGACTAGCGGATACAATGAGCAGTTCTTC
>TRBJ2-7|many|TRBD2|TRBV20-1|14
CSARDFRTSSEQYF
TGCAGTGCTAGAGATTTCAGGACTAGTAGCGAGCAGTACTTC
>TRBJ2-7|NA|TRBD1|TRBV6-2/TRBV6-3|15
CASTPGGQGSEEQYF
TGTGCCAGCACCCCCGGGGGACAGGGGTCGGAAGAGCAGTACTTC
>TRBJ2-2|few|TRBD1|TRBV12-3/TRBV12-4|17
CASSPTGTGGAWGELFF
TGTGCCAGCAGTCCAACCGGGACAGGGGGCGCGTGGGGGGAGCTGTTTTTT
>TRBJ2-7|few|NA|TRBV5-6|16
CASSLEGGRRSYEQYF
TGTGCCAGCAGCTTGGAGGGGGGGCGCAGATCCTACGAGCAGTACTTC
>TRBJ2-3|NA|NA|TRBV20-1|12
CSAPGGTDTQYF
TGCAGTGCTCCAGGGGGCACAGATACGCAGTATTTT
>TRBJ1-2|few|TRBD1|TRBV5-4|16
CASSLGVDRPDSGYTF
TGTGCCAGCAGCTTGGGGGTGGACAGGCCCGACTCTGGCTACACCTTC
>TRBJ2-3|NA|NA|TRBV24-1|15
CATSDPKDPSDTQYF
TGTGCCACCAGTGATCCCAAAGACCCCTCAGATACGCAGTATTTT
>TRBJ2-1|few|NA|TRBV7-3|17
CASSEGLFGSSYNEQFF
TGTGCCAGCAGCGAAGGATTATTCGGGAGCTCCTACAATGAGCAGTTCTTC
>TRBJ2-3|many|NA|TRBV7-3|14
CASSPYGLADTQYF
TGTGCCAGCAGCCCATACGGCCTGGCAGATACGCAGTATTTT
>TRBJ2-1|few|TRBD2|TRBV27|19
CASSLGRSGSPTLYNEQFF
TGTGCCAGCAGTTTAGGTCGGAGCGGGAGTCCTACACTCTACAATGAGCAGTTCTTC
>TRBJ2-2|many|NA|TRBV11-2|14
CASSPPLDTGELFF
TGTGCCAGCAGCCCTCCCCTCGACACCGGGGAGCTGTTTTTT
>TRBJ1-1|many|NA|TRBV20-1|13
CSARDLGNTEAFF
TGCAGTGCTAGAGACCTGGGGAACACTGAAGCTTTCTTT
>TRBJ2-3|once|NA|TRBV20-1|12
CSARGDSQAQYF
TGCAGTGCTAGAGGAGATAGCCAGGCGCAGTATTTT
>TRBJ2-7|many|TRBD2|TRBV5-1|19
CASSLLSPGLAGLFYEQYF
TGCGCCAGCAGCTTGTTGTCGCCGGGACTAGCGGGACTCTTCTACGAGCAGTACTTC
>TRBJ2-1|many|NA|TRBV11-2|12
CASSLDGSWQFF
TGTGCCAGCAGCTTAGACGGGAGCTGGCAGTTCTTC
>TRBJ1-1|many|TRBD1|TRBV5-1|14
CASSLTGGLTEAFF
TGCGCCAGCAGCCTAACAGGGGGTTTAACTGAAGCTTTCTTT
>TRBJ1-5|few|NA|TRBV7-2|13
CASSPRGAQPQHF
TGTGCCAGCAGCCCCCGGGGCGCTCAGCCCCAGCATTTT
>TRBJ2-1|NA|TRBD2|TRBV5-5|15
CASTASGSAYNEQFF
TGTGCCAGCACCGCCAGCGGGAGTGCCTACAATGAGCAGTTCTTC